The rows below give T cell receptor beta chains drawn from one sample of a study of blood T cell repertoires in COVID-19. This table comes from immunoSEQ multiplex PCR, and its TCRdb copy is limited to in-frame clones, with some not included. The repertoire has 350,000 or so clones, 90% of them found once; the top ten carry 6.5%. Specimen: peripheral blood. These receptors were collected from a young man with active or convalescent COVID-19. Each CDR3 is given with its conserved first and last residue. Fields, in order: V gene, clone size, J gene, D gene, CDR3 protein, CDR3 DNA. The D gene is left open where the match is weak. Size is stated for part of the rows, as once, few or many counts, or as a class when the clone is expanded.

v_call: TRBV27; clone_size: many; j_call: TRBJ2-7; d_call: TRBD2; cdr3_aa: CASSPRIAGELQYF; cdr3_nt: TGTGCCAGCAGCCCTAGAATAGCGGGAGAGCTGCAGTACTTC
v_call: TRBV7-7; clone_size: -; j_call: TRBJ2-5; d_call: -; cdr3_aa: CASSLGAGALQETQYF; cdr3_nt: TGTGCTAGCAGCTTAGGTGCGGGGGCGTTGCAAGAGACCCAGTACTTC
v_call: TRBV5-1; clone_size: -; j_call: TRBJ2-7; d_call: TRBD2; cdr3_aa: CASSLDGDYYEQYF; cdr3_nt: TGCGCCAGCAGCTTGGATGGGGACTACTACGAGCAGTACTTC
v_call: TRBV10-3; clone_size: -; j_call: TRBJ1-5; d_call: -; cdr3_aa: CATSSEPGSNQPQHF; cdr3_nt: TGTGCCACCTCTTCGGAGCCGGGTAGCAATCAGCCCCAGCATTTT
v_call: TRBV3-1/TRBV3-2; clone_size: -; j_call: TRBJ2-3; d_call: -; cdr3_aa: CASSQYWTPTDTQYF; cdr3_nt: TGTGCCAGCAGCCAATATTGGACTCCCACAGATACGCAGTATTTT
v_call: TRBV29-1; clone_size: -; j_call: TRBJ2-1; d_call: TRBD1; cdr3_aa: CSVGGQVALPYNEQFF; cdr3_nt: TGCAGCGTCGGTGGACAGGTAGCTCTTCCCTACAATGAGCAGTTCTTC
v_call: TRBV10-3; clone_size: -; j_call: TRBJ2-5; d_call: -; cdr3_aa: CAISESQGLRETQYF; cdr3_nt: TGTGCCATCAGTGAGTCGCAGGGGTTACGGGAGACCCAGTACTTC
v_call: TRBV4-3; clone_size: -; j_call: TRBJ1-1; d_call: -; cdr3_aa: CASSQVVGTEAFF; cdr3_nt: TGCGCCAGCAGCCAAGTAGTAGGGACAGAAGCTTTCTTT
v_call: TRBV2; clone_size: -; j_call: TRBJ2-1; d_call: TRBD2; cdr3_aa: CASSDERGAHNEQFF; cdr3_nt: TGTGCCAGCAGTGACGAGCGGGGGGCGCACAATGAGCAGTTCTTC
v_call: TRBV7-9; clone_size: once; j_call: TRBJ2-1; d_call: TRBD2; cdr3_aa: CASSPRGWEGSFF; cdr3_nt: TGTGCCAGCAGCCCCCGGGGATGGGAGGGTAGTTTCTTC
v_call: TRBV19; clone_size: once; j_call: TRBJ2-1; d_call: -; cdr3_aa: CAIRPRGANEQFF; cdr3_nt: TGTGCCATCCGCCCCCGGGGGGCCAATGAGCAGTTCTTC
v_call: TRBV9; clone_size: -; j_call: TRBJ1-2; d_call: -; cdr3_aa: CASSVQGKSPRDYGYTF; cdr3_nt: TGTGCCAGCAGCGTTCAGGGAAAGTCCCCCCGCGATTATGGCTACACCTTC
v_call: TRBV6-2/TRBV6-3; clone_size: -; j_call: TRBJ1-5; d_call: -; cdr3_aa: CASSYSRDTSYSNQPQHF; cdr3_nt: TGTGCCAGCAGTTACTCGAGGGACACGTCCTATAGCAATCAGCCCCAGCATTTT
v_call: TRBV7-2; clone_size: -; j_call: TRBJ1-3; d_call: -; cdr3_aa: CASGPGKGNTIYF; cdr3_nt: TGTGCCAGCGGACCAGGGAAAGGAAACACCATATATTTT
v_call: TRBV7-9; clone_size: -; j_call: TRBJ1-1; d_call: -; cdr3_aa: CASSSKGGVGTEAFF; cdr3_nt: TGTGCCAGCAGCTCAAAAGGGGGGGTTGGCACTGAAGCTTTCTTT
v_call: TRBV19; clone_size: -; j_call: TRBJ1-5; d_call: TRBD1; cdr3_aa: CASSTPGQGQPQHF; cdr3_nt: TGTGCCAGTAGTACTCCGGGACAGGGTCAGCCCCAGCATTTT
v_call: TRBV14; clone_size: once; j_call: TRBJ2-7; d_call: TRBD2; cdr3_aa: CASSRGGRNSYEQYF; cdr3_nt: TGTGCCAGCAGCCGCGGCGGGAGGAATTCCTACGAGCAGTACTTC
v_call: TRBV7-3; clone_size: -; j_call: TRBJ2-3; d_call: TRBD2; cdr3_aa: CASSLESGIRDTQYF; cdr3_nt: TGTGCCAGCAGCTTGGAGAGCGGGATCCGGGATACGCAGTATTTT
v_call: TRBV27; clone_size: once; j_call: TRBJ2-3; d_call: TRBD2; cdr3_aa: CASSPYSGETDTQYF; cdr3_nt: TGTGCCAGCAGTCCCTATAGCGGGGAAACAGATACGCAGTATTTT
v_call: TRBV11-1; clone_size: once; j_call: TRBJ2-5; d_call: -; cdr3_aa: CASSLRDFEETQYF; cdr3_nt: TGTGCCAGCAGCTTACGGGACTTCGAGGAGACCCAGTACTTC
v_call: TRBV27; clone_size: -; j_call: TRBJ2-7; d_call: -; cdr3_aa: CASSPKGRVLGQIAYEQYF; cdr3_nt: TGTGCCAGCAGCCCTAAAGGCCGGGTTTTGGGTCAAATAGCCTACGAGCAGTACTTC
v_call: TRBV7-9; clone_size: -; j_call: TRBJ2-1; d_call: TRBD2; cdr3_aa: CASSLRGDNEQFF; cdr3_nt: TGTGCCAGCAGCTTACGGGGGGACAATGAGCAGTTCTTC
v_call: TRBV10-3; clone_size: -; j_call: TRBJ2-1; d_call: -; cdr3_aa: CAISASSNEQFF; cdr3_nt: TGTGCCATCAGTGCGTCCAGCAATGAGCAGTTCTTC
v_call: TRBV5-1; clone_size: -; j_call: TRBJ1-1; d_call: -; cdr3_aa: CASSLNTKGEAFF; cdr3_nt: TGCGCCAGCAGCTTGAATACGAAGGGGGAAGCTTTCTTT
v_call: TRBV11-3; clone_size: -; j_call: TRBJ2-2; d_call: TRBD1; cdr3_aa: CASSPDRGNTGELFF; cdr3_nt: TGTGCCAGCAGCCCCGACAGGGGGAACACCGGGGAGCTGTTTTTT
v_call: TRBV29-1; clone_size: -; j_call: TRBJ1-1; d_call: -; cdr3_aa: CSVENGIEAFF; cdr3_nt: TGCAGCGTTGAAAACGGGATTGAAGCTTTCTTT
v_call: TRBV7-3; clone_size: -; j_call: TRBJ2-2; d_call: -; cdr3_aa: CASSLIAGNTGELFF; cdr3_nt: TGTGCCAGCAGCTTAATTGCAGGGAACACCGGGGAGCTGTTTTTT
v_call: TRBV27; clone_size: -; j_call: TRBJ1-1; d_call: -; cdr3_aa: CASSLGRNTEAFF; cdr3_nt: TGTGCCAGCAGCCTGGGGAGGAACACTGAAGCTTTCTTT
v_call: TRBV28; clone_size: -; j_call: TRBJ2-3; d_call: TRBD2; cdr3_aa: CASILAGVPDTQYF; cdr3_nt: TGTGCCAGCATACTAGCGGGAGTACCAGATACGCAGTATTTT
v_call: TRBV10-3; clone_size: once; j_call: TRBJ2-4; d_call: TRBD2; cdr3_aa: CAISEEGGSKNIQYF; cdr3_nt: TGTGCCATCAGTGAGGAGGGAGGGAGCAAAAACATTCAGTACTTC
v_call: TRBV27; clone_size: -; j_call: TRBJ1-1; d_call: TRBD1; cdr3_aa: CASSPRTGLNTEAFF; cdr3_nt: TGTGCCAGCAGTCCTCGGACAGGGCTGAACACTGAAGCTTTCTTT
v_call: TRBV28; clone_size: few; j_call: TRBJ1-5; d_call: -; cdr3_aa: CASSSPGGGLNQPQHF; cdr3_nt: TGTGCCAGCAGCTCCCCGGGGGGAGGCCTGAATCAGCCCCAGCATTTT
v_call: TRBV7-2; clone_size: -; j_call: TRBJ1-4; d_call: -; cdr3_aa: CASSLAVINEKLFF; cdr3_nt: TGTGCCAGCAGCCTGGCTGTGATAAATGAAAAACTGTTTTTT
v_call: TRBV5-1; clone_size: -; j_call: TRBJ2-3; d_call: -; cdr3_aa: CASREGPTDTQYF; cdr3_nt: TGCGCCAGCAGGGAGGGACCCACAGATACGCAGTATTTT
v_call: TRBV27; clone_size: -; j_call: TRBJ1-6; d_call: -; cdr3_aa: CASSSLLGRGYNSPLHF; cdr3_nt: TGTGCCAGCAGTTCCCTTTTAGGGAGGGGATATAATTCACCCCTCCACTTT
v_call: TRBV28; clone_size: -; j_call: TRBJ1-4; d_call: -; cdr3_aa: CASSSPNEKLFF; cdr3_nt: TGTGCCAGCAGTTCCCCAAATGAAAAACTGTTTTTT
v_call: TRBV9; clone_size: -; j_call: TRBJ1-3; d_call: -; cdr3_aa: CASSVEVIGGNTIYF; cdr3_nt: TGTGCCAGCAGCGTAGAGGTGATCGGGGGAAACACCATATATTTT
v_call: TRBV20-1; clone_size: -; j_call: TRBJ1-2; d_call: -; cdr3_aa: CSARRGFGYTF; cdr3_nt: TGCAGTGCTAGAAGAGGGTTTGGCTACACCTTC
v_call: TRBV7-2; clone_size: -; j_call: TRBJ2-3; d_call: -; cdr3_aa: CASSLTDTQYF; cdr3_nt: TGTGCCAGCAGCCTAACAGATACGCAGTATTTT
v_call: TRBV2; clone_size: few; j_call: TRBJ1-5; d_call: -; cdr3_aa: CASSVDSVDQPQHF; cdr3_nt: TGTGCCAGCAGTGTGGACAGCGTGGATCAGCCCCAGCATTTT
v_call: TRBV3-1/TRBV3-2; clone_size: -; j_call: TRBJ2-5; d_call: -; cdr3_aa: CASSQDVLLTQYF; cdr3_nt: TGTGCCAGCAGCCAAGATGTTTTACTGACCCAGTACTTC
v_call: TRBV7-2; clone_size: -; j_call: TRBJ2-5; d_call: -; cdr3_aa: CASKKGGPQETQYF; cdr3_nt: TGTGCCAGCAAGAAGGGGGGGCCTCAAGAGACCCAGTACTTC
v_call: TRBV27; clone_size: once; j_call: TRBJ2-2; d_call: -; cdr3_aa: CATREDTGELFF; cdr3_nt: TGTGCCACGAGAGAGGACACCGGGGAGCTGTTTTTT
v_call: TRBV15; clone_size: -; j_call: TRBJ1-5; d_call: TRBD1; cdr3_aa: CATSRDTGANQPQHF; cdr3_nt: TGTGCCACCAGCAGAGATACAGGGGCCAATCAGCCCCAGCATTTT
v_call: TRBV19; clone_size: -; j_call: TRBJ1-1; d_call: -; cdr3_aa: CASKRERLAEAFF; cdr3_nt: TGTGCCAGTAAAAGAGAGCGACTGGCTGAAGCTTTCTTT
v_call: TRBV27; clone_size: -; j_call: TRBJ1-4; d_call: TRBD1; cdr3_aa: CASSPQGANEKLFF; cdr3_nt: TGTGCCAGCAGCCCCCAGGGGGCGAATGAAAAACTGTTTTTT
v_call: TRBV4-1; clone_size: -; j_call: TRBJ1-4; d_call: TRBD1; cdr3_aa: CASSPVGTGGEKLFF; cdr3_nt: TGCGCCAGCAGCCCGGTAGGGACAGGGGGTGAAAAACTGTTTTTT
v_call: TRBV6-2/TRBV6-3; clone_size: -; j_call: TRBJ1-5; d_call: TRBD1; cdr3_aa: CASSYRTGNQPQHF; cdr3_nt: TGTGCCAGCAGTTACAGGACAGGGAATCAGCCCCAGCATTTT
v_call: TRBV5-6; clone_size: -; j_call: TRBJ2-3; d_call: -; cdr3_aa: CASSLAVNRNTDTQYF; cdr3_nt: TGTGCCAGCAGCTTGGCCGTGAACAGAAACACAGATACGCAGTATTTT
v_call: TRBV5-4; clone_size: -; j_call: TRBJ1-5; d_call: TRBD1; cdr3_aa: CASSLDRGGNQPQHF; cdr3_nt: TGTGCCAGCAGCCTGGACAGGGGTGGCAATCAGCCCCAGCATTTT
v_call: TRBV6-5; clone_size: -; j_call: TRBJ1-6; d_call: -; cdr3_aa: CASSRDYNSPLHF; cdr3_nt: TGTGCCAGCAGTCGGGACTATAATTCACCCCTCCACTTT
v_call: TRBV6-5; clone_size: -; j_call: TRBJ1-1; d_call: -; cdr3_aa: CATHGGLMNTEAFF; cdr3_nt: TGTGCCACCCACGGGGGTTTGATGAACACTGAAGCTTTCTTT